A selection of T cell receptor beta chains follows, all from one sample in a study of OX40 agonist ivuxolimab in advanced cancers. Here immunoSEQ multiplex PCR was the method, and the copy in TCRdb shows in-frame clones only, minus some. The table lists 55,000 to 75,000 clones, around 82% of them singletons. Sequences were derived from CD4+ or CD8+ T cells sorted from blood, sampled in a trial of the OX40 agonist ivuxolimab. The receptor source for this set is an adult with an advanced solid tumor such as melanoma, head and neck, liver or kidney cancer. Both conserved end residues are part of each CDR3. Fields, in order: D gene, J gene, clone size, V gene, CDR3 DNA, CDR3 protein. The D gene is left open where the match is weak. Size is omitted from some rows. Given values are once, few, many or a class for expanded clones.

TRBD1,TRBJ2-6,.,TRBV18,TGTGCCAGCTCACCCACAGGGGTGGCTGGGGCCAACGTCCTGACTTTC,CASSPTGVAGANVLTF
.,TRBJ2-5,.,TRBV7-3,TGTGCCAGCAGCCAGGCCGGGACTTACAAAGAGACCCAGTACTTC,CASSQAGTYKETQYF
TRBD1,TRBJ2-1,.,TRBV2,TGTGCCAGCAGGCTGGGGACAGGGGGCGGGTCCTACAATGAGCAGTTCTTC,CASRLGTGGGSYNEQFF
.,TRBJ1-5,.,TRBV6-1,TGTGCCAGCAGTGAAGGGCCGGTAGCTCAGCCCCAGCATTTT,CASSEGPVAQPQHF
.,TRBJ1-3,.,TRBV13,TGTGCCAGCAGCCCAGATGGTGTCGGAAACACCATATATTTT,CASSPDGVGNTIYF
.,TRBJ1-2,few,TRBV6-6,TGTGCCAGCAGTTACTCGAGCGTGACTAACTATGGCTACACCTTC,CASSYSSVTNYGYTF
.,TRBJ2-7,.,TRBV27,TGTGCCAGCGGGGTTTATGTCTGGGAGCAGTACTTC,CASGVYVWEQYF
TRBD1,TRBJ2-7,.,TRBV30,TGTGCCTGGAGTAGGACAGGGAGAGCCTACGAGCAGTACTTC,CAWSRTGRAYEQYF
.,TRBJ1-1,.,TRBV6-5,TGTGCCAGCGTCGGTCAGGCTCCGAACACTGAAGCTTTCTTT,CASVGQAPNTEAFF
TRBD2,TRBJ2-5,.,TRBV7-2,TGTGCCAGCAGCTTAGCACTAGCGGGGGAACAAGAGACCCAGTACTTC,CASSLALAGEQETQYF
TRBD1,TRBJ1-2,few,TRBV19,TGTGCCAGTAGTACCCTTCAGCCAGGGGGCGCTAACTATGGCTACACCTTC,CASSTLQPGGANYGYTF
.,TRBJ1-1,.,TRBV6-1,TGTGCCAGTGAGGGGACAACGAACACTGAAGCTTTCTTT,CASEGTTNTEAFF
TRBD1,TRBJ2-3,.,TRBV30,TGTGCCTGGAGTGCAAGACAGGGGTGGACAGATACGCAGTATTTT,CAWSARQGWTDTQYF
.,TRBJ1-5,.,TRBV19,TGTGCCAGTAGTATTCAGGCCAATCAGCCCCAGCATTTT,CASSIQANQPQHF
.,TRBJ2-3,.,TRBV19,TGTGCCAGTAGTATTTCAGGGAGCAATACGCAGTATTTT,CASSISGSNTQYF
.,TRBJ1-1,.,TRBV7-7,TGTGCTAGCAGCCCTCAGTGGGGGGCGGCTGAAGCTTTCTTT,CASSPQWGAAEAFF
.,TRBJ2-2,.,TRBV2,TGTGCCAGCAGTGACAGGACCGCGAACACCGGGGAGCTGTTTTTT,CASSDRTANTGELFF
.,TRBJ2-1,.,TRBV18,TGTGCCAGCTCACCCGGGACCGTTAGCAATGAGCAGTTCTTC,CASSPGTVSNEQFF
.,TRBJ2-5,.,TRBV10-3,TGTGCCATCAGTGACTCACGGGCCCAAGAGACCCAGTACTTC,CAISDSRAQETQYF
.,TRBJ1-1,.,TRBV30,TGTGCCTGGAGTGTAACCAGGGGCAGCACTGAAGCTTTCTTT,CAWSVTRGSTEAFF
.,TRBJ1-3,.,TRBV5-6,TGTGCCAGCAGCTTGGGCTTGGGAGGGAACTCTGGAAACACCATATATTTT,CASSLGLGGNSGNTIYF
.,TRBJ1-1,.,TRBV5-6,TGTGCCAGCAGCTCGACGGGGGGGTACACTGAAGCTTTCTTT,CASSSTGGYTEAFF
TRBD1,TRBJ2-3,.,TRBV7-7,TGTGCCAGCAGCTTAGGGACAGGGAGATTGGTGGGCACAGATACGCAGTATTTT,CASSLGTGRLVGTDTQYF